What follows are 10 T cell receptor beta chains derived from one specimen sequenced in a study of cytomegalovirus exposure and HLA in healthy donors (dated by TCRdb to about 2017). The receptor library was made with the immunoSEQ multiplex PCR assay. The multiplex PCR relied on a mix of 60 forward primers for TCR Vbeta segments and 13 reverse primers for TCR Jbeta segments. TCRdb stores this immuneACCESS table with in-frame sequences only. Part of the clones is absent; in the studies checked, under half of the shortfall reflects unresolved V genes, and no reason is known for the rest. The sample table contains nearly 200,000 clones; only one count was recorded for under 90% of them. The ten biggest clones cover roughly 0.098% of the sample. The sample comprised PBMCs. The receptors here all came from a boy aged 2-15 years in good health and CMV-seronegative.

This rearrangement joins TRBV7-2 to TRBJ2-2; D is possibly TRBD2 (6 bases). This CDR3 has 16 residues. V was cut by 3 bases and J by 7 bases, with 18 bases left in between. Germline-derived CDR1 and CDR2 are SGHTA and FQGNSA. The CDR3 here is CASSLEAGFGIGELFF. In DNA form, the CDR3 reads TGTGCCAGCAGCTTGGAGGCGGGATTCGGGATCGGGGAGCTGTTTTTT.

The rearrangement uses TRBV5-6 and TRBJ1-1, with D maybe TRBD1 (5 bases). Germline CDR1 and CDR2: SGHDT and YYEEEE. The CDR3 contains 12 residues. The V and J ends lost 2 bases and 10 bases respectively, with 12 bases between them. The CDR3 protein is CASSLNQGSAFF. In nucleotides, the CDR3 is TGTGCCAGCAGCTTAAATCAGGGTTCAGCTTTCTTT.

The sample holds a few counts of this clone. The chain combines TRBV7-2 with TRBJ1-1; possible D gene TRBD1, 6 bases. The CDR3 extends over 12 amino acids. V was trimmed by 3 bases and J by 10 bases, leaving 12 bases between them. Looked up from germline, CDR1 is SGHTA and CDR2 is FQGNSA. The CDR3, as DNA: TGTGCCAGCAGCTTTAGACAGGCTCGAGCTTTCTTT. This sequence encodes CASSFRQARAFF. The entire variable domain, with the rest obtained from reference TRBV7-2 and TRBJ1-1, is as follows: GAGVSQSPSNKVTEKGKDVELRCDPISGHTALYWYRQSLGQGLEFLIYFQGNSAPDKSGLPSDRFSAERTGGSVSTLTIQRTQQEDSAVYLCASSFRQARAFFGQGTRLTVV.

V and J are TRBV2 and TRBJ1-1; tentatively, D is TRBD1 (5 bases). This CDR3 region has 14 residues. V lost 5 bases, J lost 4 bases, and 14 bases lay in between. In germline, CDR1 is SNHLY, CDR2 FYNNEI. This CDR3 reads CASSPAREFTEAFF. The CDR3 DNA reads as TGTGCCAGCAGTCCTGCCAGGGAATTCACTGAAGCTTTCTTT.

This clone was picked up one time. The chain uses TRBV5-4 and TRBJ2-7; the D gene is possibly TRBD2 (7 bases). Trimming removed 4 bases from V and 7 bases from J, with 21 bases in between. CDR3 size: 15 residues. Per germline, CDR1 SGHNT and CDR2 YYREEE (reference sequence). The CDR3 DNA is TGTGCCAGCAGCCGTAGTCGGGGGGCCTTAGGGGAGCAGTACTTC. Protein sequence: CASSRSRGALGEQYF.

The chain carries TRBV2 and TRBJ2-1; 10 nucleotides line up with TRBD2. The CDR3 runs to 15 residues. From germline, CDR1 is SNHLY and CDR2 FYNNEI. V was pared by 2 bases and J by 8 bases, with 6 bases of the junction left unmatched. The CDR3 sequence: CASSEFLAGADEQFF. The CDR3 coding sequence is TGTGCCAGCAGTGAATTCCTAGCGGGGGCTGATGAGCAGTTCTTC.

The rearrangement links TRBV2 to TRBJ2-3; D possibly corresponds to TRBD1 (7 bases). Looked up from germline, CDR1 is SNHLY and CDR2 is FYNNEI. V gave up 4 bases and J gave up 7 bases, with 15 bases separating them. The CDR3 extends over 14 amino acids. For the CDR3, the DNA is TGTGCCAGCAGTGGGGGGGACAGCACGAATACGCAGTATTTT. This gives the protein CASSGGDSTNTQYF. Looking up the rest from reference TRBV2 and TRBJ2-3 gives the full variable domain: EPEVTQTPSHQVTQMGQEVILRCVPISNHLYFYWYRQILGQKVEFLVSFYNNEISEKSEIFDDQFSVERPDGSNFTLKIRSTKLEDSAMYFCASSGGDSTNTQYFGPGTRLTVL.

V is TRBV6-5 and J is TRBJ2-7, with TRBD1 matching 12 bases. Trimming cost V 6 bases and J 7 bases; bases outside gene matches: 7. Germline V gene sequence: CDR1 MNHEY, CDR2 SVGAGI. The CDR3 is 14 amino acids. The CDR3 sequence is CASRTGTGGGEQYF. CDR3 nucleotide sequence: TGTGCCAGCAGGACCGGGACAGGGGGCGGAGAGCAGTACTTC.

The chain joins TRBV7-9 to TRBJ2-1; D is ambiguous. V gave up 8 bases and J gave up 7 bases, with 6 bases separating them. The germline gives CDR1 SEHNR, CDR2 FQNEAQ (reference sequence). The CDR3 has 10 residues. The CDR3 loop is CASAVNEQFF. The CDR3 bases are TGTGCCAGCGCGGTGAATGAGCAGTTCTTC.

The chain joins TRBV7-3 to TRBJ1-1; tentative D call: TRBD1 (5 bases). Germline assignment: CDR1 SGHTA and CDR2 FQGTGA. The CDR3 runs 12 residues. Trimming took 5 bases from V and 1 from J, leaving 5 bases between them. The CDR3 nucleotides read TGTGCCAGCAGCACAGGGAACACTGAAGCTTTCTTT. This gives the protein CASSTGNTEAFF.